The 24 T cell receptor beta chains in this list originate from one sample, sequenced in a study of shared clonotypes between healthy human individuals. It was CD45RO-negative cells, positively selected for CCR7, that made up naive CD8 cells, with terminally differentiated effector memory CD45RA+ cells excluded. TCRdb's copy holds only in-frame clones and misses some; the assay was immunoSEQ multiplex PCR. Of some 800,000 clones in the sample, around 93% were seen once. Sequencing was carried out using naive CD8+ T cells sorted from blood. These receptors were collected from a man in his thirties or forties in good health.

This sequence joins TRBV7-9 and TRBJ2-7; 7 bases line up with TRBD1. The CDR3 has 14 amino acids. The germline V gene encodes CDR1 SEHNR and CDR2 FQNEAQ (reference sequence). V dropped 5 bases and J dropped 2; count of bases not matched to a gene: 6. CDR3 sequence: CASSTGTATYEQYF. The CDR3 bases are TGTGCCAGCAGCACTGGGACAGCGACCTACGAGCAGTACTTC.

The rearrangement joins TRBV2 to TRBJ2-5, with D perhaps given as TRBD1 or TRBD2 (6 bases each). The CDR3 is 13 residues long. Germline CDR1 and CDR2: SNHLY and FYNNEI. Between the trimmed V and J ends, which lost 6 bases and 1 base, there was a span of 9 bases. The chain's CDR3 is CASRRDTQETQYF. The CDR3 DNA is TGTGCCAGCAGGCGGGACACCCAAGAGACCCAGTACTTC.

CDR3 amino acids: CASSLANSGMNTGELFF. The CDR3 nucleotides are TGCGCCAGCAGCTTGGCCAACAGCGGGATGAACACCGGGGAGCTGTTTTTT. V is TRBV5-1 and J is TRBJ2-2, with TRBD2 identical over 7 bases. V dropped 0 bases and J dropped 1; count of bases not matched to a gene: 6. The germline V gene has CDR1 SGHRS and CDR2 YFSETQ. The CDR3 spans 17 residues.

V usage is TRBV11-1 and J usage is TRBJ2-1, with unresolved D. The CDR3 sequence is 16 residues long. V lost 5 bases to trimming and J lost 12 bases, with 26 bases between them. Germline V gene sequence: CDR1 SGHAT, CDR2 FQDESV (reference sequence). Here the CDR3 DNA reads TGTGCCAGCAGCCCAGAGAGAGGACCCGGAGTTTGGTCGCAGTTCTTC. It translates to CASSPERGPGVWSQFF.

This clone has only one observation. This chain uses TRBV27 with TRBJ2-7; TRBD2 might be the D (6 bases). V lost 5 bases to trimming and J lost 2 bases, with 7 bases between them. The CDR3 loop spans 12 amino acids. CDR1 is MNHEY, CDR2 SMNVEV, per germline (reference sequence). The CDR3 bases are TGTGCCAGCAGTACTAGCCCCTACGAGCAGTACTTC. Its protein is CASSTSPYEQYF.

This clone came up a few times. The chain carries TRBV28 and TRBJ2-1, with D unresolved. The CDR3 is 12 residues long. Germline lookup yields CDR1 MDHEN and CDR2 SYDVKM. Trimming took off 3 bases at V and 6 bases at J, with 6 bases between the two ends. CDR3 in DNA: TGTGCCAGCAGTTTTTTCGGCAATGAGCAGTTCTTC. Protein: CASSFFGNEQFF. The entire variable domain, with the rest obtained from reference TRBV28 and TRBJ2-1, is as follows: DVKVTQSSRYLVKRTGEKVFLECVQDMDHENMFWYRQDPGLGLRLIYFSYDVKMKEKGDIPEGYSVSREKKERFSLILESASTNQTSMYLCASSFFGNEQFFGPGTRLTVL.

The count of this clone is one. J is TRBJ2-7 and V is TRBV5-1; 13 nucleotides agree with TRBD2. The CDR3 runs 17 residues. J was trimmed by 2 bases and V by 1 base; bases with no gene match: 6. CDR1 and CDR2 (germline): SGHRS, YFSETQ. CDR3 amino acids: CASSLLLAGGPAYEQYF. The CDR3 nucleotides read TGCGCCAGCAGCTTGTTACTAGCGGGAGGGCCAGCCTACGAGCAGTACTTC.

Here the CDR3 reads CASTGWGLNTEAFF. DNA for the CDR3: TGTGCCAGCACTGGTTGGGGGTTGAACACTGAAGCTTTCTTT. The V and J genes are TRBV18 and TRBJ1-1; D is perhaps TRBD1 (5 bases). Trimming cost V 8 bases and J 0 bases, with 13 bases left between them. From germline, CDR1 is KGHSH and CDR2 LQKENI. The CDR3 totals 14 residues.

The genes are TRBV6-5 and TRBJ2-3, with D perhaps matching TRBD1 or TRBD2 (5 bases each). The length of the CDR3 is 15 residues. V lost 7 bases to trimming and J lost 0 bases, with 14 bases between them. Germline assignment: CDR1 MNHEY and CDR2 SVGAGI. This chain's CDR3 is CASKGTAASTDTQYF. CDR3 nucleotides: TGTGCCAGCAAGGGGACGGCAGCCAGCACAGATACGCAGTATTTT.

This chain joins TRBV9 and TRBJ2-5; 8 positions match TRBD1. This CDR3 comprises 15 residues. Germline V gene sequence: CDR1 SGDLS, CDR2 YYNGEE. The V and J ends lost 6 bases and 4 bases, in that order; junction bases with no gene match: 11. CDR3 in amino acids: CASNEDGQGVETQYF. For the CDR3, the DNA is TGTGCCAGCAATGAGGACGGACAGGGTGTAGAGACCCAGTACTTC.

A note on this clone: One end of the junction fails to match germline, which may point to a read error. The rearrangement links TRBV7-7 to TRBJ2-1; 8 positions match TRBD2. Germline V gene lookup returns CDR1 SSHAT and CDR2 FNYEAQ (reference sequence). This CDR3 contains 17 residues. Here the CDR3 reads CASSNTPGLGSYNEQFF. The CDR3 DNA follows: TGTGCTAGCAGTAATACTCCGGGACTAGGGTCCTACAATGAGCAGTTCTTC.

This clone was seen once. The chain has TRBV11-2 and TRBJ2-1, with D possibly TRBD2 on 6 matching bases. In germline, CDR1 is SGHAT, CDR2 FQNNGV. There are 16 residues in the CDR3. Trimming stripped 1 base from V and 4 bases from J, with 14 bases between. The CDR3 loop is CASSLVSGSRYNEQFF. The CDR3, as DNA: TGTGCCAGCAGCTTAGTATCCGGGAGTAGGTACAATGAGCAGTTCTTC.

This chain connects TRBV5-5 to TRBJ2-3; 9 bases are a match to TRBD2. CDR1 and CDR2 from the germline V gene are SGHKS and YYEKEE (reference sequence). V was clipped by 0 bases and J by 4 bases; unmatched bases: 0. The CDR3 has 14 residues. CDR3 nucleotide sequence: TGTGCCAGCAGCTTGGAGCGGGAGGCAGATACGCAGTATTTT. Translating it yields CASSLEREADTQYF.

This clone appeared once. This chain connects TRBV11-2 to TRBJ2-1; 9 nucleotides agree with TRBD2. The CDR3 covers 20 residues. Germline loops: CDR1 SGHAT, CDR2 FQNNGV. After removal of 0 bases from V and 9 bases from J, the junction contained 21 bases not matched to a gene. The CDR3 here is CASSLDNSGSGALYFVEQFF. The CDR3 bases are TGTGCCAGCAGCTTAGATAATAGCGGGAGTGGAGCCCTTTATTTTGTTGAGCAGTTCTTC.

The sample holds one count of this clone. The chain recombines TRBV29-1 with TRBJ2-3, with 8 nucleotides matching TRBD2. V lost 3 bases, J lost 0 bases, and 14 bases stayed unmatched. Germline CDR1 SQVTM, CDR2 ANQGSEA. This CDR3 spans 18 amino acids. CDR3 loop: CSVDPHERESASTDTQYF. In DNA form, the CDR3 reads TGCAGCGTTGATCCTCACGAGCGGGAGTCAGCTAGCACAGATACGCAGTATTTT.

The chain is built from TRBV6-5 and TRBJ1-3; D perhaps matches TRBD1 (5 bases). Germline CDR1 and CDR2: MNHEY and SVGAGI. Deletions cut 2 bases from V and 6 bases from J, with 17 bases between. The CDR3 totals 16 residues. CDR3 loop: CASSYRGPTEANTIYF. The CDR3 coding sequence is TGTGCCAGCAGTTACCGGGGCCCGACTGAAGCAAACACCATATATTTT.

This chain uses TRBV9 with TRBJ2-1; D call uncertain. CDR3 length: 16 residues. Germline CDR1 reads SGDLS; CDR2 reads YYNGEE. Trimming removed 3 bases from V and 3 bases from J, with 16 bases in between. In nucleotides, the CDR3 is TGTGCCAGCAGCGGATTTATATCGGGTTACTACAATGAGCAGTTCTTC. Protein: CASSGFISGYYNEQFF.

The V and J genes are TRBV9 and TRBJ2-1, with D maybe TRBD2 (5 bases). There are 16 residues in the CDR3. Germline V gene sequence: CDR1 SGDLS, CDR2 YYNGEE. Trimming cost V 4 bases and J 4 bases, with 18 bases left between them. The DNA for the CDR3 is TGTGCCAGCAGCACCGACGGGCGGAGGCTTTACAATGAGCAGTTCTTC. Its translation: CASSTDGRRLYNEQFF.

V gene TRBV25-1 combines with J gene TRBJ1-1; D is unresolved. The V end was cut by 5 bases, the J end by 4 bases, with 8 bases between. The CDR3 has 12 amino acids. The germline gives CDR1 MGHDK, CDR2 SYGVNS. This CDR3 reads CASSLGATEAFF. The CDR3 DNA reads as TGTGCCAGCAGTCTAGGTGCCACTGAAGCTTTCTTT.

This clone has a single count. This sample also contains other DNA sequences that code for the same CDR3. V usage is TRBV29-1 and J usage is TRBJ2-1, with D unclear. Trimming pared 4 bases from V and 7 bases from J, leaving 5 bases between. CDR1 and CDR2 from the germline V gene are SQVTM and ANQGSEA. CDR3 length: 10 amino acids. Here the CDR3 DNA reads TGCAGCGTTGTAAGAAATGAGCAGTTCTTC. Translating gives CSVVRNEQFF.

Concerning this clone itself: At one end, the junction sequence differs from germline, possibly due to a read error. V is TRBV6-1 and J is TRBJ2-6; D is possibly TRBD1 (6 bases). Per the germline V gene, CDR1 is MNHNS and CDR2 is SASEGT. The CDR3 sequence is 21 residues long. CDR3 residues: CASREDRFPPKSSSGANVLTF. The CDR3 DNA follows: TGTGCCAGCAGAGAAGACAGGTTCCCCCCAAAAAGTTCATCTGGGGCCAACGTCCTGACTTTC.

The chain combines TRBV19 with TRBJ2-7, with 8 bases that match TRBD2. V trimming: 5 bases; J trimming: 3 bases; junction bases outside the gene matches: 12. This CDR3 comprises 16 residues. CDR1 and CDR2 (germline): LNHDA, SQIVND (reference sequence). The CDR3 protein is CASSPFGREGLYEQYF. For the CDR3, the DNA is TGTGCCAGTAGTCCCTTCGGTCGGGAGGGCCTCTACGAGCAGTACTTC. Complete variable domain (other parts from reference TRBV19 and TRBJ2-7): DGGITQSPKYLFRKEGQNVTLSCEQNLNHDAMYWYRQDPGQGLRLIYYSQIVNDFQKGDIAEGYSVSREKKESFPLTVTSAQKNPTAFYLCASSPFGREGLYEQYFGPGTRLTVT.

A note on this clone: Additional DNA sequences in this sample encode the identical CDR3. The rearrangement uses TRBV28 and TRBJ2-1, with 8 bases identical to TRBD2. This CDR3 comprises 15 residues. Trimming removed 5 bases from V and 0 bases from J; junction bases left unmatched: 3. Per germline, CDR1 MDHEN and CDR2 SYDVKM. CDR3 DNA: TGTGCCAGCAGTCCCAGCGGGAGCTCCTACAATGAGCAGTTCTTC. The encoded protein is CASSPSGSSYNEQFF.

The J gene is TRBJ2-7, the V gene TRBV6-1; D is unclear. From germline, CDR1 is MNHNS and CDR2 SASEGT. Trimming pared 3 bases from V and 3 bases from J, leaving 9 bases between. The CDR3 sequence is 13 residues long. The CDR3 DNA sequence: TGTGCCAGCAGTGATCTACCCAGCTACGAGCAGTACTTC. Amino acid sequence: CASSDLPSYEQYF.